Presented here are 21 T cell receptor beta chains from one specimen sequenced in a study of cytomegalovirus exposure and HLA in healthy donors. The PCR contained 60 Vbeta and 13 Jbeta primers. Here immunoSEQ multiplex PCR was the method, and the copy in TCRdb shows in-frame clones only, minus some. The table includes 20,000 to 30,000 clones, just under 80% detected once. The specimen sequenced was PBMCs. The receptors originated from a male donor in good health and CMV-seronegative.

On this clone: The junction shows a germline mismatch at one end, possibly a read error. Different DNA sequences within this sample yield the same CDR3. This chain links TRBV15 with TRBJ2-6, with TRBD2 matching 8 bases. The CDR3 totals 15 residues. Germline lookup yields CDR1 LNHNV and CDR2 YYDKDF (reference sequence). CDR3 in amino acids: CATSNPPGGVNVLTF. The CDR3 DNA follows: TGTGCCACCAGCAACCCCCCGGGGGGGGTCAACGTCCTGACTTTC.

The sample holds a few counts of this clone. The chain joins TRBV5-8 to TRBJ1-5, with TRBD1 matching 9 bases. CDR1 is SGHTS, CDR2 YDEGEE, per germline. V gave up 3 bases and J gave up 4 bases; unmatched junction bases: 5. CDR3 length: 15 residues. CDR3 coding DNA: TGTGCCAGCAGCTCTGGGACAGGGAATAATCAGCCCCAGCATTTT. It is translated as CASSSGTGNNQPQHF.

The rearrangement uses TRBV11-2 and TRBJ2-7; the D gene is possibly TRBD1 (5 bases). From germline, CDR1 is SGHAT and CDR2 FQNNGV. V lost 5 bases to trimming and J lost 1 base, with 15 bases between them. The length of the CDR3 is 15 residues. The CDR3: CASSGQTVSSYEQYF. The CDR3, as DNA: TGTGCCAGCAGCGGGCAGACAGTGAGTTCCTACGAGCAGTACTTC.

The V gene is TRBV5-1, the J gene TRBJ2-1; 9 bases align to TRBD1. Germline CDR1 and CDR2: SGHRS and YFSETQ. The CDR3 is 15 amino acids. Trimming took 2 bases from V and 7 from J; bases not matched to a gene: 7. The CDR3 loop is CASSFPDGTGNEQFF. The CDR3, as DNA: TGCGCCAGCAGCTTTCCCGATGGGACAGGGAATGAGCAGTTCTTC.

The chain links TRBV2 to TRBJ2-1; maybe TRBD1 (5 bases). V was pared by 1 base and J by 9 bases, with 13 bases between. From germline, CDR1 is SNHLY and CDR2 FYNNEI. The CDR3 extends over 14 amino acids. CDR3 DNA: TGTGCCAGCAGTGAAGGGCCCAGGGAAAGTGAGCAGTTCTTC. This translates into CASSEGPRESEQFF.

V and J are TRBV28 and TRBJ2-1; weak D call: TRBD2 (6 bases). Germline V gene lookup returns CDR1 MDHEN and CDR2 SYDVKM. V dropped 4 bases and J dropped 10 bases, with 8 bases sitting between them. This CDR3 region has 11 residues. The CDR3 DNA is TGTGCCAGCAGTTCCGGGAGAGAGCAGTTCTTC. It yields the protein CASSSGREQFF.

This clone was detected once. The genes are TRBV7-8 and TRBJ2-7, with D tentatively TRBD2 (5 bases). Between the trimmed V and J ends, which lost 5 bases and 1 base, there was a span of 18 bases. The CDR3 has 16 residues. Germline assignment: CDR1 SGHVS and CDR2 FQNEAQ. The CDR3: CASSPRTRVLSYEQYF. The CDR3 DNA reads TGTGCCAGCAGCCCACGGACGAGGGTTCTATCCTACGAGCAGTACTTC.

This clone appeared a few times. The chain is built from TRBV4-3 and TRBJ2-6, with D maybe TRBD1 (5 bases). Germline values: CDR1 LGHNA, CDR2 YSLEER. The ends were cut back, 0 bases at V and 2 bases at J, with 11 bases in the middle. CDR3 length equals 17 residues. CDR3 amino acids: CASSQDFPGTGANVLTF. The DNA for the CDR3 is TGCGCCAGCAGCCAAGATTTTCCAGGGACTGGGGCCAACGTCCTGACTTTC.

This rearrangement joins TRBV9 to TRBJ1-3, with D perhaps TRBD1 (5 bases). Trimming took off 0 bases at V and 8 bases at J, with 9 bases between the two ends. The CDR3 sequence is 13 residues long. Germline V gene data show CDR1 as SGDLS and CDR2 as YYNGEE. CDR3 sequence (DNA): TGTGCCAGCAGCGTAGGACAGTGGGACACCATATATTTT. Amino acid sequence: CASSVGQWDTIYF.

This clone was seen only a few times. The rearrangement uses TRBV28 and TRBJ1-1, with D perhaps TRBD1 (5 bases). CDR1 is MDHEN and CDR2 is SYDVKM in the germline V gene. Deletions cut 5 bases from V and 3 bases from J, with 10 bases between. The CDR3 extends over 13 amino acids. CDR3 in amino acids: CASSRSGDTEAFF. In DNA, the CDR3 is TGTGCCAGCAGTCGTTCGGGGGACACTGAAGCTTTCTTT.

V is TRBV11-2 and J is TRBJ1-2; the match to TRBD1 covers 9 bases. CDR1 is SGHAT, CDR2 FQNNGV, per germline. The CDR3 runs to 18 residues. The trim removed 1 base at V and 3 bases at J, leaving 12 bases unmatched. CDR3 bases: TGTGCCAGCAGCTTAGTACTGGGGGGGACAGGGTCGGACTATGGCTACACCTTC. This gives the protein CASSLVLGGTGSDYGYTF.

The rearrangement joins TRBV7-3 to TRBJ2-1; 9 nucleotides match TRBD2. V shed 7 bases and J 15 bases; nucleotides not matched to a gene: 16. The CDR3 totals 14 residues. Germline V gene data show CDR1 as SGHTA and CDR2 as FQGTGA. The CDR3 here is CASTKASGGSTGFF. In DNA, the CDR3 is TGTGCCAGCACCAAGGCAAGCGGGGGGTCGACCGGGTTCTTC.

The V and J genes are TRBV7-2 and TRBJ2-3; 7 bases align to TRBD2. Germline loops: CDR1 SGHTA, CDR2 FQGNSA. The CDR3 runs to 13 residues. The V segment lost 4 bases and the J segment 6 bases; nucleotides outside the gene matches: 4. The CDR3 is CASSSGGGDTQYF. The CDR3 nucleotides read TGTGCCAGCAGCTCGGGGGGAGGGGATACGCAGTATTTT.

This chain links TRBV28 with TRBJ2-7, with 7 bases aligning to TRBD1. Germline V gene sequence: CDR1 MDHEN, CDR2 SYDVKM. J gave up 5 bases and V 9 bases, and 10 bases lay outside the gene matches. The CDR3 has 13 residues. The CDR3 reads CASEMTGKDEQYF. The DNA of the CDR3 is TGTGCCAGTGAAATGACAGGGAAGGACGAGCAGTACTTC.

The rearrangement uses TRBV30 and TRBJ1-6, with D hard to call. V was shortened by 5 bases and J by 7 bases, with 12 bases between the two germline ends. There are 13 residues in the CDR3. In germline, CDR1 is GTSNPN, CDR2 SVGIG (reference sequence). This CDR3 reads CAWGPGFNSPLHF. The CDR3 bases are TGTGCCTGGGGACCGGGGTTCAATTCACCCCTCCACTTT. Based on the CDR3 plus reference TRBV30 and TRBJ1-6, the full variable domain is SQTIHQWPATLVQPVGSPLSLECTVEGTSNPNLYWYRQAAGRGLQLLFYSVGIGQISSEVPQNLSASRPQDRQFILSSKKLLLSDSGFYLCAWGPGFNSPLHFGNGTRLTVT.

This CDR3 is CASSPIDRVLNTEAFF. The CDR3 region has the DNA TGTGCCAGCAGCCCTATCGACAGGGTGCTGAACACTGAAGCTTTCTTT. V is TRBV25-1 and J is TRBJ1-1, with 7 bases identical to TRBD1. V gave up 6 bases and J gave up 0 bases; unmatched junction bases: 10. There are 16 residues in the CDR3. Germline loops: CDR1 MGHDK, CDR2 SYGVNS.

The rearrangement joins TRBV5-5 to TRBJ2-7; TRBD1 agrees at 9 bases. Germline lookup yields CDR1 SGHKS and CDR2 YYEKEE (reference sequence). CDR3 length: 17 amino acids. J was trimmed by 3 bases and V by 2 bases; bases with no gene match: 12. CDR3 coding DNA: TGTGCCAGCAGCTTCGGGACAGGGATTTTATCTTTCTACGAGCAGTACTTC. Translated: CASSFGTGILSFYEQYF.

The chain combines TRBV6-5 with TRBJ1-1; D is unclear. The CDR3 runs 13 residues. Trimming shortened V by 3 bases and J by 1 base, and 6 bases separated the two germline ends. Germline-derived CDR1 and CDR2 are MNHEY and SVGAGI. The CDR3 nucleotides are TGTGCCAGCAGTTATCAGGCGAACACTGAAGCTTTCTTT. This encodes CASSYQANTEAFF.

This chain links TRBV5-8 with TRBJ2-2; unclear D gene. The germline V gene has CDR1 SGHTS and CDR2 YDEGEE. V dropped 4 bases and J dropped 16 bases, with 17 bases sitting between them. The CDR3 has 12 amino acids. In nucleotides, the CDR3 is TGTGCCAGCAGCCTGCTGGCCCATTTGCCGTTTTTT. It specifies CASSLLAHLPFF.

The CDR3 bases are TGTGCCAGCAGTGCCTTACTGGGAGGGATCGGAAACACCATATATTTT. Protein sequence: CASSALLGGIGNTIYF. The chain recombines TRBV2 with TRBJ1-3; D unclear. CDR3 length equals 16 residues. Per germline, CDR1 SNHLY and CDR2 FYNNEI. Deletions cut 4 bases from V and 4 bases from J, with 17 bases between.

In its sample, this clone was seen once. V gene TRBV5-5 combines with J gene TRBJ2-2; 9 bases align to TRBD2. The length of the CDR3 is 15 residues. Germline V gene data show CDR1 as SGHKS and CDR2 as YYEKEE (reference sequence). The trim removed 1 base at V and 3 bases at J, leaving 1 base unmatched. The CDR3 region has the DNA TGTGCCAGCAGCTTGCGCGGGGGGGACACCGGGGAGCTGTTTTTT. It is translated as CASSLRGGDTGELFF.